This T cell receptor (beta chain) was recovered during a study of T cell changes during pregnancy in multiple sclerosis. The CDR3 consists of 15 residues. Trimming at V came to 5 bases and at J to 0 bases, leaving 3 bases not matched to a gene. The V gene's germline CDR1 is SGHAT and CDR2 FQDESV (reference sequence). Only in-frame clones appear in the TCRdb table, and some are missing; sequencing was by immunoSEQ multiplex PCR. The profile shows 65,000 to 75,000 clones, around nine tenths of them singletons. This chain joins TRBV11-1 and TRBJ1-4; 7 nucleotides align to TRBD1. The receptor comes from a female donor in good health, enrolled as a control in a pregnancy study. The source material was peripheral blood, sampled in the third trimester of pregnancy. The chain's CDR3 is CASSRTGATNEKLFF. Written as DNA, the CDR3 is TGTGCCAGCAGCCGCACAGGGGCAACTAATGAAAAACTGTTTTTT.